The 14 T cell receptor beta chains listed next were all sequenced from one sample in a study of blood T cell repertoires in COVID-19. Repertoires were generated with immunoSEQ multiplex PCR, while TCRdb's copy carries only in-frame clones and drops some. The sample consists of roughly 98,000 clones, 85% of them appearing once. Sequencing was done on a sample of peripheral blood. The receptors were gathered from a woman between 70 and 85 years old with active or convalescent COVID-19.

The rearrangement joins TRBV18 to TRBJ2-1, with 7 positions matching TRBD2. V lost 6 bases, J lost 4 bases, and 12 bases stayed unmatched. The CDR3 length is 16 residues. Per germline, CDR1 KGHSH and CDR2 LQKENI. Here the CDR3 reads CASSTTDPGGYNEQFF. Here the CDR3 DNA reads TGTGCCAGCTCCACCACGGACCCGGGGGGATACAATGAGCAGTTCTTC. Full variable domain (outside the CDR3, taken from reference TRBV18 and TRBJ2-1): NAGVMQNPRHLVRRRGQEARLRCSPMKGHSHVYWYRQLPEEGLKFMVYLQKENIIDESGMPKERFSAEFPKEGPSILRIQQVVRGDSAAYFCASSTTDPGGYNEQFFGPGTRLTVL.

This chain joins TRBV3-1 (or the pseudogene TRBV3-2) and TRBJ1-2; 7 nucleotides align to TRBD1. In germline, CDR1 is LGHDT, CDR2 YNNKEL (reference sequence). The CDR3 runs 15 residues. The V segment lost 1 base and the J segment 7 bases; nucleotides outside the gene matches: 9. CDR3 amino acids: CASSQGQGTRGGYTF. The CDR3 region has the DNA TGTGCCAGCAGCCAAGGACAGGGAACCAGAGGTGGCTACACCTTC.

Here the CDR3 DNA reads TGTGCCAGCACCTTACCCGCAGTGCTGAACACTGAAGCTTTCTTT. Its translation: CASTLPAVLNTEAFF. This rearrangement joins TRBV6-6 to TRBJ1-1; D ambiguous. The CDR3 consists of 15 residues. Trimming removed 7 bases from V and 0 bases from J, with 15 bases in between. Per germline, CDR1 MNHNY and CDR2 SVGAGI (reference sequence).

J is TRBJ2-7 and V is TRBV13; 11 positions agree with TRBD2. Germline values: CDR1 PRHDT, CDR2 FYEKMQ (reference sequence). Germline trimming cut 5 bases from V and 4 bases from J; bases unmatched to any gene: 19. This CDR3 comprises 19 residues. The CDR3 sequence is CASSPLAGDHSPMGYEQYF. Written as DNA, the CDR3 is TGTGCCAGCAGCCCACTAGCGGGGGACCACTCGCCGATGGGTTACGAGCAGTACTTC.

The chain has TRBV6-5 and TRBJ1-2; D ambiguous. The CDR3 length is 13 residues. Deletions cut 4 bases from V and 2 bases from J, with 8 bases between. Germline loops: CDR1 MNHEY, CDR2 SVGAGI. The CDR3 coding sequence is TGTGCCAGCAGTTTGGCAGGAAACTATGGCTACACCTTC. Its translation is CASSLAGNYGYTF.

V usage is TRBV10-3 and J usage is TRBJ2-5; 14 bases map to TRBD2. The CDR3 has 15 amino acids. Germline trimming cut 6 bases from V and 4 bases from J; bases unmatched to any gene: 4. Looked up from germline, CDR1 is ENHRY and CDR2 is SYGVKD. The CDR3 protein is CAISGTSGGAETQYF. The CDR3 DNA follows: TGTGCCATCAGCGGGACTAGCGGGGGCGCAGAGACCCAGTACTTC.

The CDR3 sequence is CSATGTAAVGYTF. CDR3 DNA: TGCAGCGCCACCGGGACAGCGGCCGTCGGCTACACCTTC. The gene calls are TRBV29-1 and TRBJ1-2, with 7 nucleotides matching TRBD1. Germline loops: CDR1 SQVTM, CDR2 ANQGSEA. The CDR3 is 13 amino acids. With 7 bases clipped from V and 8 bases from J, the junction kept 13 bases outside the gene matches.

On this clone itself: The junction shows a germline mismatch at one end, possibly a read error. The rearrangement uses TRBV7-2 and TRBJ1-2, with unresolved D. The CDR3 has 13 residues. CDR1 and CDR2 from the germline V gene are SGHTA and FQGNSA. The CDR3 DNA reads TGTGCCAGCAGCCCTCAGACATCACTGGTTCCGAGCTTC. It codes for CASSPQTSLVPSF.

This clone was detected only once. The chain joins TRBV5-1 to TRBJ1-1; D unclear. The CDR3 spans 15 residues. V was pared by 5 bases and J by 4 bases, with 18 bases between. Germline CDR1 reads SGHRS; CDR2 reads YFSETQ. CDR3 DNA sequence: TGCGCCAGCAGATCAACAGCTCCCCGGGGCACTGAAGCTTTCTTT. This sequence encodes CASRSTAPRGTEAFF.

The chain links TRBV5-4 to TRBJ2-3, with 11 bases fitting TRBD2. The CDR3 sequence is 17 residues long. The germline V gene encodes CDR1 SGHNT and CDR2 YYREEE (reference sequence). Trimming removed 5 bases from V and 0 bases from J; junction bases left unmatched: 8. In DNA, the CDR3 is TGTGCCAGCAGTTCTCGACTAGCGGGGTCTAGCACAGATACGCAGTATTTT. This codes for CASSSRLAGSSTDTQYF.

As regards this clone: Additional DNA sequences in this sample encode the identical CDR3. The chain has TRBV18 and TRBJ2-5, with D perhaps TRBD1 (5 bases). Trimming pared 2 bases from V and 2 bases from J, leaving 6 bases between. Germline V lookup: CDR1 KGHSH, CDR2 LQKENI. The length of the CDR3 is 13 residues. The CDR3 reads CASSPGQQETQYF. The CDR3 DNA follows: TGTGCCAGCTCACCAGGACAACAAGAGACCCAGTACTTC.

The V gene is TRBV27, the J gene TRBJ1-6; D remains unclear. V gave up 1 base and J gave up 7 bases, with 11 bases separating them. CDR1 is MNHEY and CDR2 is SMNVEV in the germline V gene (reference sequence). The CDR3 is 15 residues long. This CDR3 is CASSLFTALNSPLHF. CDR3 nucleotides: TGTGCCAGCAGTTTATTCACAGCTTTAAATTCACCCCTCCACTTT.

V and J are TRBV4-2 and TRBJ2-7; TRBD2 agrees at 9 bases. This CDR3 spans 15 amino acids. CDR1 is LGHNA and CDR2 is YNFKEQ in the germline V gene. V lost 6 bases and J lost 0; bases outside the gene matches: 6. The CDR3 region is CASSYSGGSSYEQYF. CDR3 in DNA: TGTGCCAGCAGTTATAGCGGGGGCTCCTCCTACGAGCAGTACTTC.

The chain combines TRBV27 with TRBJ1-2; TRBD1 is a possible D gene (5 bases). The CDR3 has 16 residues. Germline V gives CDR1 MNHEY, CDR2 SMNVEV (reference sequence). V gave up 0 bases and J gave up 2 bases, with 13 bases separating them. The CDR3 DNA follows: TGTGCCAGCAGTTTATCTCCCTCGACAGCAAACTATGGCTACACCTTC. Its translation: CASSLSPSTANYGYTF.